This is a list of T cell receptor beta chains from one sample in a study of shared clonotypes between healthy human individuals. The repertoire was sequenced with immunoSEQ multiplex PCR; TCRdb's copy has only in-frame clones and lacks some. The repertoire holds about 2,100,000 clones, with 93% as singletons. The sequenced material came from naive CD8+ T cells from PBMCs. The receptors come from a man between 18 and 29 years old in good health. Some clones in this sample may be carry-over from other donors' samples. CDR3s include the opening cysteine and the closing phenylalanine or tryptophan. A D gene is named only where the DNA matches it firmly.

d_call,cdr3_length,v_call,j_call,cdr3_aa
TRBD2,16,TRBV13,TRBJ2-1,CASSSRTSGPYNEQFF
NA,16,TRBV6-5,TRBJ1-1,CASSYSRPQGYTEAFF
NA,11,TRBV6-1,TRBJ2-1,CASFGQPEQFF
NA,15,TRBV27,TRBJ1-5,CASSLSGRVLRPQHF
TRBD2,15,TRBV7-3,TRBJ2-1,CASSLTLVGGDEQFF
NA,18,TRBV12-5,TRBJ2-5,CASGLADLTGGGKETQYF
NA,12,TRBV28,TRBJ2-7,CASSFGFAGADF
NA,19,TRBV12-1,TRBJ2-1,CASSFFPGLADCSYNEQFF
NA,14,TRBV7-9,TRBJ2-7,CASSTSAGSYEQYF
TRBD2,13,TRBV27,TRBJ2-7,CASSLGTIYEQHF
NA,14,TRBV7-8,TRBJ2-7,CASSDTPGSYEQYF
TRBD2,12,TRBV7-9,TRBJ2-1,CASSLGGSEQFF
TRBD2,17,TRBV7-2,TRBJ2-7,CASSLVIGRLGGYEQYF
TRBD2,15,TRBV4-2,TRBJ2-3,CASSQDDREGDTQYF
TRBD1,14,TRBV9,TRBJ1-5,CASSEGTGRAPQHF
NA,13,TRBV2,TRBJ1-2,CASSIRTTYGYTF
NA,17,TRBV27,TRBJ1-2,CASSLSGGTFYNYGYTF
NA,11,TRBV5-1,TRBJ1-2,CASSWGTGYTF
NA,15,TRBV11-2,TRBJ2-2,CASSPVGVGTRELFF
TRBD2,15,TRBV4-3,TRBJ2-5,CASSQLLAGRETQYF